These 10 T cell receptor beta chains came from one sample sequenced in a study of blood T cell repertoires in COVID-19. The repertoire was sequenced with immunoSEQ multiplex PCR; TCRdb's copy has only in-frame clones and lacks some. The sample has a few hundred thousand clones, about 83% seen once. Sequencing was carried out using peripheral blood. These receptors were collected from a woman in her 30s with COVID-19, enrolled during active disease.

Many counts were recorded for this clone. The chain links TRBV4-3 to TRBJ1-3; D unresolved. CDR3 length equals 15 residues. V lost 0 bases to trimming and J lost 2 bases, with 8 bases between them. Germline V gene sequence: CDR1 LGHNA, CDR2 YSLEER. The CDR3 is CASSQDGLPGNTIYF. The CDR3 DNA is TGCGCCAGCAGCCAAGATGGACTCCCTGGAAACACCATATATTTT.

This chain joins TRBV6-5 and TRBJ1-6, with 7 nucleotides matching TRBD1. Germline V gene lookup returns CDR1 MNHEY and CDR2 SVGAGI. V shed 5 bases, J shed 5 bases, and the junction held 6 bases outside the gene matches. The CDR3 has 15 residues. The CDR3 DNA reads as TGTGCCAGCAGTCGACAGGGAGTCAATAATTCACCCCTCCACTTT. Amino acid sequence: CASSRQGVNNSPLHF.

The chain combines TRBV12-3 or TRBV12-4 with TRBJ2-1; D might be TRBD2 (6 bases). The CDR3 extends over 13 amino acids. V dropped 1 base and J dropped 6 bases, with 7 bases sitting between them. The chain's CDR3 is CASSLVGSNEQFF. For the CDR3, the DNA is TGTGCCAGCAGTTTAGTCGGGAGCAATGAGCAGTTCTTC.

The chain uses TRBV27 and TRBJ2-3, with no clear D. The CDR3 spans 11 residues. Trimming took 7 bases from V and 6 from J, leaving 8 bases between them. Germline lookup yields CDR1 MNHEY and CDR2 SMNVEV (reference sequence). As DNA, the CDR3 is TGTGCCAGCAACTCCTGGGATACGCAGTATTTT. Protein product: CASNSWDTQYF.

This rearrangement joins TRBV15 to TRBJ2-6; the D is unclear. V dropped 2 bases and J dropped 2 bases, with 7 bases sitting between them. Germline loops: CDR1 LNHNV, CDR2 YYDKDF (reference sequence). The CDR3 is 15 amino acids. DNA for the CDR3: TGTGCCACCAGCAGAATCACTACTGGGGCCAACGTCCTGACTTTC. Translation gives CATSRITTGANVLTF.

V gene TRBV7-2 combines with J gene TRBJ1-4; 8 bases align to TRBD1. J lost 0 bases, V lost 5 bases, and 11 bases had no gene match. Germline V gene lookup returns CDR1 SGHTA and CDR2 FQGNSA. This CDR3 spans 18 amino acids. The CDR3 DNA is TGTGCCAGCAGCCTGGGACAGGCTTGGGAGGCAACTAATGAAAAACTGTTTTTT. The encoded protein is CASSLGQAWEATNEKLFF.

J is TRBJ2-7 and V is TRBV7-2; a weak D match, TRBD1 (6 bases). Germline V gives CDR1 SGHTA, CDR2 FQGNSA. V gave up 1 base and J gave up 1 base, with 11 bases separating them. This CDR3 region has 15 residues. The CDR3 here is CASSLVDRLSYEQYF. The CDR3 DNA follows: TGTGCCAGCAGCTTAGTTGACAGGTTATCCTACGAGCAGTACTTC.

This rearrangement joins TRBV4-1 to TRBJ2-7; D gene uncertain. With 0 bases removed from V and 1 base from J, the gap between germline ends came to 7 bases. The CDR3 is 14 amino acids. Per the germline V gene, CDR1 is MGHRA and CDR2 is YSYEKL. Here the CDR3 reads CASSQDPGSYEQYF. The CDR3 DNA sequence: TGCGCCAGCAGCCAAGATCCCGGGTCCTACGAGCAGTACTTC.

The V and J genes are TRBV5-4 and TRBJ1-3; D remains ambiguous. Deletions cut 0 bases from V and 7 bases from J, with 5 bases between. In germline, CDR1 is SGHNT, CDR2 YYREEE (reference sequence). This CDR3 is built from 12 residues. The CDR3: CASSLGRNTIYF. CDR3 sequence (DNA): TGTGCCAGCAGCTTGGGGAGGAACACCATATATTTT.

Comments on this clone: A read error may produce the germline difference seen at one junction end. The rearrangement links TRBV28 to TRBJ2-3, with 10 positions matching TRBD1. This CDR3 comprises 15 residues. The germline V gene encodes CDR1 MDHEN and CDR2 SYDVKM. The CDR3 protein is CASRFMGQGTDTQYF. CDR3 sequence (DNA): TGTGCCAGCCGTTTTATGGGACAGGGGACCGATACGCAGTATTTT.